The present T cell receptor (beta chain) was sequenced within a study of cytomegalovirus exposure and HLA in healthy donors. PCR used 60 Vbeta primers and 13 Jbeta primers. Some clones are missing from TCRdb's copy, which holds only in-frame ones; the method was immunoSEQ multiplex PCR. The profile shows approximately 110,000 clones, around 78% of them singletons. Study outcomes and limitations: Accurate prediction of most subjects' HLA-A and HLA-B alleles from TCR beta sequences was reported. Only CMV serostatus was available as immune exposure information.

On this clone itself: No antigen is known for it.

With 6 bases removed from V and 2 bases from J, the gap between germline ends came to 10 bases. CDR1 MNHEY and CDR2 SVGAGI come from the germline V gene. The CDR3 length is 13 residues. What was sequenced was PBMCs. The TCR was taken from a man between 45 and 60 years old in good health and CMV-seronegative. The chain joins TRBV6-5 to TRBJ1-2; D unresolved. DNA of the CDR3: TGTGCCAGCAGCCGACTTGAAAACTATGGCTACACCTTC. Protein product: CASSRLENYGYTF.